Listed below are T cell receptor beta chains from one sample, sequenced in a study of CD8 T cells in ankylosing spondylitis. TCRdb redid the calling of the 5' RACE reads with MiXCR, one entry per CDR3 protein. This sample has 450,000 to 550,000 distinct CDR3 sequences; less than 6% occur once, and the top ten carry 3.5%. The sequenced material came from blood, either unsorted or a sorted T cell fraction (not recorded which). Receptors were obtained from a male donor with ankylosing spondylitis. Each CDR3 is given with its conserved first and last residue.

CASSQGSGRPRQYF	TRBV14	TRBJ2-7
CASLEPGHRNTGELFF	TRBV28	TRBJ2-2
CAWSPPFYGYTF	TRBV30	TRBJ1-2
CAISEVGGLTEAFF	TRBV10-3	TRBJ1-1
CASSPEGPGTGELFF	TRBV7-2	TRBJ2-2
CSAFRGRGTEAFF	TRBV20-1	TRBJ1-1
CAARQGGNSPLHF	TRBV12-3/TRBV12-4	TRBJ1-6
CASSLGFGYEQYF	TRBV5-1	TRBJ2-7
CASTEGQGVSYEQYF	TRBV28	TRBJ2-7
CASSFLRGGTEAFF	TRBV12-3/TRBV12-4	TRBJ1-1
CASSLIGGGAGETQYF	TRBV5-1	TRBJ2-5
CAIRSAGGGEQFF	TRBV10-3	TRBJ2-1
CASSYSYQGNEQFF	TRBV6-5	TRBJ2-1
CASSPRRGPNTGELFF	TRBV7-9	TRBJ2-2
CASSVGFLDRNTGELFF	TRBV9	TRBJ2-2
CASSHGQGDYGYTF	TRBV6-1	TRBJ1-2
CSAPKSGTEAFF	TRBV20-1	TRBJ1-1
CSAAGGVTETQYF	TRBV20-1	TRBJ2-5